What follows describes a single TCR beta chain. Its antigen is unidentified. Researchers partitioned CD4+ cells into CD45RA+ naive and CD45RA-negative memory subsets. This record belongs to a study of shared clonotypes between healthy human individuals. On the study more broadly: Donor composition was two women and three men, aged 18 to 49.

Points from the study as a whole: Of the naive CD4 clonotypes, roughly 5.2% were shared across several donors.

Measured with immunoSEQ multiplex PCR; TCRdb has only the in-frame clones, and not every one. The table includes millions of clones, more than 90% detected once. This sequence originates from a man in his late teens or twenties in good health. What was sequenced was naive CD4+ T cells sorted from blood. Subset described: CD45RA+ positively selected.

CDR3 protein: CASSLEWTSGTWGGELFF. The CDR3 coding sequence is TGTGCCAGCAGCTTGGAGTGGACTAGCGGGACCTGGGGCGGGGAGCTGTTTTTT. The chain uses TRBV5-4 and TRBJ2-2; 12 bases map to TRBD2. The J segment lost 7 bases and the V segment lost 0 bases, leaving 10 bases of the junction unmatched. The CDR3 has 18 residues. Germline V lookup: CDR1 SGHNT, CDR2 YYREEE (reference sequence). Filled out from reference TRBV5-4 and TRBJ2-2, the complete variable domain reads ETGVTQSPTHLIKTRGQQVTLRCSSQSGHNTVSWYQQALGQGPQFIFQYYREEENGRGNFPPRFSGLQFPNYSSELNVNALELDDSALYLCASSLEWTSGTWGGELFFGEGSRLTVL.